One sample yielded the 12 T cell receptor beta chains listed below, sequenced in a study of blood T cell repertoires in COVID-19 (dated by TCRdb to about 2020). Library preparation was by the immunoSEQ multiplex PCR assay. TCRdb took this table from immuneACCESS and kept in-frame rearrangements with V and J called. Such tables lack part of the clones; where checked against another copy, unresolved V genes explain under half of the gap, and the rest is unexplained. The sample table holds approximately 130,000 clones, of which around four fifths were seen once. The top ten constitute over 15% of the sample. The sequenced sample consisted of peripheral blood. These receptors were collected from an elderly man with acute or convalescent COVID-19.

CDR3 bases: TGTGCCAGCAAGGGAACAGGGGGCTGGGAGACCCAGTACTTC. This codes for CASKGTGGWETQYF. This chain uses TRBV2 with TRBJ2-5, with 9 bases lining up with TRBD1. The CDR3 consists of 14 residues. Germline assignment: CDR1 SNHLY and CDR2 FYNNEI. After removal of 7 bases from V and 5 bases from J, the junction contained 8 bases not matched to a gene.

This clone was counted many times. This chain joins TRBV5-6 and TRBJ2-2, with 7 positions matching TRBD2. The CDR3 extends over 13 amino acids. Germline V CDR1 and CDR2: SGHDT, YYEEEE. Unmatched junction bases numbered 3, after V lost 3 bases and J lost 7 bases. CDR3 amino acids: CASSWSGNGELFF. CDR3 bases: TGTGCCAGCAGCTGGAGCGGGAACGGGGAGCTGTTTTTT.

The CDR3 nucleotides are TGTGCCAGCAGCTCCCCGGGGGTTCGTGGCTACACCTTC. It encodes CASSSPGVRGYTF. The chain has TRBV7-9 and TRBJ1-2; tentatively, D is TRBD1 (5 bases). Germline V CDR1 and CDR2: SEHNR, FQNEAQ (reference sequence). V was clipped by 4 bases and J by 7 bases, with 13 bases between them. The CDR3 is made up of 13 amino acids.

The table lists this clone with a count of one. V is TRBV29-1 and J is TRBJ2-7, with TRBD1 matching 12 bases. The germline V gene has CDR1 SQVTM and CDR2 ANQGSEA. This CDR3 has 13 amino acids. The V gene end was trimmed by 4 bases and the J gene end by 6 bases; junction bases not matched to a gene: 4. CDR3 protein: CSVGDRGLSEQYF. The CDR3 region has the DNA TGCAGCGTTGGGGACAGGGGGCTCAGCGAGCAGTACTTC.

The chain links TRBV5-1 to TRBJ2-2; the D gene is possibly TRBD2 (6 bases). The CDR3 runs to 15 residues. Trimming stripped 3 bases from V and 5 bases from J, with 14 bases between. The germline CDR1 and CDR2 sequences are SGHRS and YFSETQ. CDR3 in DNA: TGCGCCAGCAGCTGGGGGGAAACGGGGACCGGGGAGCTGTTTTTT. It codes for CASSWGETGTGELFF.

The chain is built from TRBV6-5 and TRBJ2-7; 8 nucleotides align to TRBD1. Looked up from germline, CDR1 is MNHEY and CDR2 is SVGAGI. This CDR3 has 15 residues. Trimming at V came to 6 bases and at J to 2 bases, leaving 9 bases not matched to a gene. CDR3 amino acids: CASSDTPGQAYEQYF. The CDR3, as DNA: TGTGCCAGCAGCGATACCCCGGGACAGGCCTACGAGCAGTACTTC.

This clone is a singleton in its sample. This chain joins TRBV19 and TRBJ1-2, with 8 bases aligning to TRBD1. Germline V gives CDR1 LNHDA, CDR2 SQIVND (reference sequence). J was trimmed by 4 bases and V by 6 bases; bases with no gene match: 7. The CDR3 extends over 14 amino acids. The CDR3 loop reads CASSPMDRAYGYTF. The CDR3 bases are TGTGCCAGTAGCCCAATGGACAGGGCCTATGGCTACACCTTC.

CDR3 bases: TGTGCCAGCTCACCGGGACAGGGACGGGAAAAACTGTTTTTT. It translates to CASSPGQGREKLFF. V and J are TRBV18 and TRBJ1-4; 9 bases match TRBD1. CDR1 and CDR2 (germline): KGHSH, LQKENI. The CDR3 runs 14 residues. The V segment lost 3 bases and the J segment 8 bases; nucleotides outside the gene matches: 4.

This chain connects TRBV7-2 to TRBJ2-6, with D perhaps TRBD1 (6 bases). V was clipped by 3 bases and J by 4 bases, with 16 bases between them. The CDR3 totals 17 residues. In germline, CDR1 is SGHTA, CDR2 FQGNSA. This chain's CDR3 is CASSFRAGDDGANVLTF. CDR3 in DNA: TGTGCCAGCAGCTTTAGGGCAGGGGATGACGGGGCCAACGTCCTGACTTTC. The entire variable domain, with the rest obtained from reference TRBV7-2 and TRBJ2-6, is as follows: GAGVSQSPSNKVTEKGKDVELRCDPISGHTALYWYRQSLGQGLEFLIYFQGNSAPDKSGLPSDRFSAERTGGSVSTLTIQRTQQEDSAVYLCASSFRAGDDGANVLTFGAGSRLTVL.

The rearrangement links TRBV28 to TRBJ1-2, with 7 bases fitting TRBD1. The CDR3 runs 15 residues. J lost 4 bases, V lost 4 bases, and 9 bases had no gene match. Germline V gene lookup returns CDR1 MDHEN and CDR2 SYDVKM. The CDR3 DNA sequence: TGTGCCAGCAGTTCGGAATTACAGGGGACCTATGGCTACACCTTC. Residues: CASSSELQGTYGYTF.

The J gene is TRBJ1-6, the V gene TRBV7-2; TRBD1 aligns across 7 bases. The CDR3 is 17 residues long. The V segment lost 0 bases and the J segment 8 bases; nucleotides outside the gene matches: 10. In germline, CDR1 is SGHTA, CDR2 FQGNSA. CDR3 nucleotide sequence: TGTGCCAGCAGCTTAGCGAACCAGGGGGTTGGAGATTCACCCCTCCACTTT. Protein product: CASSLANQGVGDSPLHF.

V gene TRBV5-5 combines with J gene TRBJ2-2, with 9 nucleotides matching TRBD1. The J segment lost 7 bases and the V segment lost 4 bases, leaving 11 bases of the junction unmatched. The CDR3 is 16 residues long. Germline V gene lookup returns CDR1 SGHKS and CDR2 YYEKEE (reference sequence). CDR3 in DNA: TGTGCCAGCAGCGATACAGGGGGCGCTTCAGTCGGGGAGCTGTTTTTT. Encoded protein: CASSDTGGASVGELFF.